Below are 3 T cell receptor beta chains sequenced from a single sample in a study of cytomegalovirus exposure and HLA in healthy donors. Use of 60 Vbeta and 13 Jbeta primers characterized the PCR. Profiled with immunoSEQ multiplex PCR; TCRdb holds only in-frame clones, not every one. Here the sample spans 150,000 or so clones, under 85% being singletons. Sequencing input: PBMCs. These TCRs come from a woman aged 30 to 39 in good health and CMV-seronegative.

The rearrangement uses TRBV7-2 and TRBJ2-1; the match to TRBD2 covers 8 bases. The CDR3 sequence is 16 residues long. The trim removed 4 bases at V and 0 bases at J, leaving 5 bases unmatched. Germline V gene data show CDR1 as SGHTA and CDR2 as FQGNSA. The CDR3 DNA reads as TGTGCCAGCAGCTCGGTAGCGGGGAGCTCCTACAATGAGCAGTTCTTC. It translates to CASSSVAGSSYNEQFF.

The chain links TRBV28 to TRBJ2-7, with 7 bases lining up with TRBD1. In germline, CDR1 is MDHEN, CDR2 SYDVKM. CDR3 length: 14 residues. V gave up 7 bases and J gave up 5 bases; unmatched junction bases: 11. CDR3 nucleotide sequence: TGTGCCAGCACTCCAGAGGGGGCGGTAAACGAGCAGTACTTC. Its protein product is CASTPEGAVNEQYF.

This sequence joins TRBV7-2 and TRBJ2-3; 11 positions match TRBD2. There are 15 residues in the CDR3. CDR1 SGHTA and CDR2 FQGNSA come from the germline V gene. The trim removed 3 bases at V and 4 bases at J, leaving 3 bases unmatched. The CDR3 nucleotides read TGTGCCAGCAGCTTCGTGGGACTAGCGGCAGATACGCAGTATTTT. Its translation is CASSFVGLAADTQYF.